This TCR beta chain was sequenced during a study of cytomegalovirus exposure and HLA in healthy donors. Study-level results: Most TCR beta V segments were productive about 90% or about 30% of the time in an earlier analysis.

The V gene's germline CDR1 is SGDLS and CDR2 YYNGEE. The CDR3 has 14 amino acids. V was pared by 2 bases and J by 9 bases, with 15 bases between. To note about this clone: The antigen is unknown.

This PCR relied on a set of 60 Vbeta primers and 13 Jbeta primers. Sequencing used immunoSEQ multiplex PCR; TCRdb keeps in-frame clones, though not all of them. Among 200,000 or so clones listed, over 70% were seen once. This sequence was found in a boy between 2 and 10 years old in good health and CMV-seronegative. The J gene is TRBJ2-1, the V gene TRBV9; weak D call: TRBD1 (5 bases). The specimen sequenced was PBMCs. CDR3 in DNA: TGTGCCAGCAGCGTTGACTGGATGGGGCCTGAGCAGTTCTTC. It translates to CASSVDWMGPEQFF.